This passage covers 16 T cell receptor beta chains from one sample sequenced in a study of identifying expanded T cells in peripheral blood. TCRdb's copy holds only in-frame clones and misses some; the assay was immunoSEQ multiplex PCR. The sample consists of about 78,000 clones, 84% of them appearing once. Sample: blood. All receptors come from a person aged 18 to 75 in good health.

This chain uses TRBV19 with TRBJ2-1, with 7 positions matching TRBD2. V shed 5 bases and J 0 bases; nucleotides not matched to a gene: 7. CDR1 and CDR2 from the germline V gene are LNHDA and SQIVND (reference sequence). The CDR3 sequence is 16 residues long. CDR3 region: CASSDSAGSSYNEQFF. CDR3 nucleotide sequence: TGTGCCAGTAGTGACTCAGCGGGGAGCTCCTACAATGAGCAGTTCTTC.

This rearrangement joins TRBV7-8 to TRBJ2-7; TRBD1 agrees at 8 bases. CDR3 length equals 13 residues. Germline-derived CDR1 and CDR2 are SGHVS and FQNEAQ. J lost 4 bases, V lost 1 base, and 0 bases had no gene match. DNA of the CDR3: TGTGCCAGCAGCTTAGGGACAGGGTACGAGCAGTACTTC. Protein: CASSLGTGYEQYF.

The rearrangement joins TRBV9 to TRBJ1-1, with TRBD1 as a possible D gene (6 bases). V lost 3 bases and J 1 base, leaving 7 bases between the germline ends. The germline V gene encodes CDR1 SGDLS and CDR2 YYNGEE. The CDR3 has 13 residues. CDR3 nucleotide sequence: TGTGCCAGCAGCGAAGGGGGGAACACTGAAGCTTTCTTT. It is translated as CASSEGGNTEAFF.

The chain joins TRBV27 to TRBJ2-1; TRBD2 agrees at 10 bases. V trimming: 5 bases; J trimming: 4 bases; junction bases outside the gene matches: 8. The CDR3 runs 16 residues. CDR1 MNHEY and CDR2 SMNVEV come from the germline V gene (reference sequence). The CDR3 DNA reads as TGTGCCAGCAGTCGGTCCTTAGCGGGAGGATACAATGAGCAGTTCTTC. Translated: CASSRSLAGGYNEQFF.

V usage is TRBV5-1 and J usage is TRBJ2-1; D is uncertain. The CDR3 loop spans 15 amino acids. Germline V CDR1 and CDR2: SGHRS, YFSETQ. The ends were cut back, 6 bases at V and 2 bases at J, with 15 bases in the middle. The CDR3, as DNA: TGCGCCAGCACCCTGGGCGGTGAAACCTACAATGAGCAGTTCTTC. Translated, it gives CASTLGGETYNEQFF.

This clone was counted between two and nine times. V usage is TRBV6-1 and J usage is TRBJ1-4; possibly TRBD1 for D (5 bases). This CDR3 region has 19 residues. Trimming left V 2 bases short and J 4 bases short, with 23 bases between. The germline gives CDR1 MNHNS, CDR2 SASEGT. The CDR3 DNA sequence: TGTGCCAGCAGTGAACCCGGGCGCCGGGGCCGTAACCTTAATGAAAAACTGTTTTTT. This gives the protein CASSEPGRRGRNLNEKLFF.

V and J are TRBV29-1 and TRBJ2-7, with 9 bases lining up with TRBD2. The germline V gene has CDR1 SQVTM and CDR2 ANQGSEA. The CDR3 sequence is 13 residues long. The V gene end was trimmed by 6 bases and the J gene end by 0 bases; junction bases not matched to a gene: 3. CDR3 protein: CSVSGRNSYEQYF. The DNA for the CDR3 is TGCAGCGTAAGCGGGAGGAACTCCTACGAGCAGTACTTC.

J is TRBJ2-7 and V is TRBV6-4, with TRBD2 matching 12 bases. The CDR3 runs 16 residues. The V gene end was trimmed by 5 bases and the J gene end by 4 bases; junction bases not matched to a gene: 9. In germline, CDR1 is MRHNA, CDR2 SNTAGT. This CDR3 is CASSPRTSGNQYEQYF. In nucleotides, the CDR3 is TGTGCCAGCAGTCCCCGGACTAGCGGGAACCAATACGAGCAGTACTTC.

This clone appeared a single time. The J gene is TRBJ2-3, the V gene TRBV12-5, with D tentatively TRBD2 (5 bases). The CDR3 consists of 14 residues. Trimming took off 7 bases at V and 2 bases at J, with 13 bases between the two ends. Germline assignment: CDR1 LGHNT and CDR2 FRNRAP. The CDR3, as DNA: TGTGCTAGTGTCCAGGACTCCTACACAGATACGCAGTATTTT. Its translation is CASVQDSYTDTQYF.

This sequence joins TRBV19 and TRBJ2-1, with D hard to call. CDR1 LNHDA and CDR2 SQIVND come from the germline V gene (reference sequence). Trimming removed 3 bases from V and 7 bases from J, with 13 bases in between. The CDR3 is 14 residues long. DNA of the CDR3: TGTGCCAGTAGTATTTCGCGGTACACGAATGAGCAGTTCTTC. Translation gives CASSISRYTNEQFF.

The chain joins TRBV7-9 to TRBJ1-5; D is undetermined. Trimming shortened V by 3 bases and J by 4 bases, and 4 bases separated the two germline ends. Looked up from germline, CDR1 is SEHNR and CDR2 is FQNEAQ (reference sequence). There are 12 residues in the CDR3. CDR3 region: CASSFLNQPQHF. The CDR3, as DNA: TGTGCCAGCAGCTTTCTTAATCAGCCCCAGCATTTT.

This clone was counted between two and nine times. J is TRBJ2-7 and V is TRBV29-1; D may correspond to TRBD1 or TRBD2 (5 bases each). The V end was cut by 4 bases, the J end by 0 bases, with 13 bases between. The CDR3 has 14 amino acids. The V gene's germline CDR1 is SQVTM and CDR2 ANQGSEA. The CDR3 DNA reads TGCAGCGTTGCAGGGAGCCTAAGCTCCTACGAGCAGTACTTC. Protein sequence: CSVAGSLSSYEQYF.

The V gene is TRBV6-6, the J gene TRBJ1-5; no definite D call. This CDR3 contains 13 residues. The germline CDR1 and CDR2 sequences are MNHNY and SVGAGI (reference sequence). V lost 0 bases to trimming and J lost 5 bases, with 5 bases between them. In DNA, the CDR3 is TGTGCCAGCAGTTACTCGAGGGATCAGCCCCAGCATTTT. Encoded protein: CASSYSRDQPQHF.

The J gene is TRBJ2-2, the V gene TRBV6-6; a possible D gene is TRBD2 (5 bases). Per the germline V gene, CDR1 is MNHNY and CDR2 is SVGAGI (reference sequence). This CDR3 region has 14 residues. The V end lost 6 bases, the J end lost 4 bases, and 12 bases lay between the germline ends. CDR3 in amino acids: CASSPHEGTGELFF. CDR3 in DNA: TGTGCCAGCAGCCCCCATGAGGGCACCGGGGAGCTGTTTTTT.

The chain recombines TRBV19 with TRBJ1-1; D is possibly TRBD1 (5 bases). The CDR3 loop spans 14 amino acids. In germline, CDR1 is LNHDA, CDR2 SQIVND (reference sequence). Trimming removed 3 bases from V and 4 bases from J, with 12 bases in between. CDR3 in DNA: TGTGCCAGTAGTATCGGGACCCGAGGCACTGAAGCTTTCTTT. Translating gives CASSIGTRGTEAFF.

The chain is built from TRBV7-2 and TRBJ2-1; 8 bases align to TRBD2. From germline, CDR1 is SGHTA and CDR2 FQGNSA. V gave up 4 bases and J gave up 4 bases; unmatched junction bases: 6. CDR3 length: 15 amino acids. The CDR3 bases are TGTGCCAGCAGCTCGGAGGGACTAGTTTACAATGAGCAGTTCTTC. It codes for CASSSEGLVYNEQFF. The full variable domain, with the rest looked up from reference TRBV7-2 and TRBJ2-1, is GAGVSQSPSNKVTEKGKDVELRCDPISGHTALYWYRQSLGQGLEFLIYFQGNSAPDKSGLPSDRFSAERTGGSVSTLTIQRTQQEDSAVYLCASSSEGLVYNEQFFGPGTRLTVL.